This T cell receptor (beta chain) was recorded in a study of shared clonotypes between healthy human individuals. Clones were sequenced by immunoSEQ multiplex PCR, and TCRdb holds only the in-frame ones, with some missing. The repertoire has around 2.1 million clones, more than 85% of them found once; the top ten carry roughly 1.7%. The germline V gene has CDR1 SEHNR and CDR2 FQNEAQ (reference sequence). Trimming shortened V by 1 base and J by 1 base, and 14 bases separated the two germline ends. This CDR3 has 17 residues. The naive CD8 fraction comprised CD45RO-negative cells positively selected for CCR7 and excluded terminally differentiated effector memory CD45RA+ cells.

The gene calls are TRBV7-9 and TRBJ2-1, with a tentative D call TRBD2 (6 bases). The receptor was derived from a man between 18 and 35 years old in good health. Some clones in this sample may be carry-over from other donors' samples. Sequencing was carried out using naive CD8+ T cells from PBMCs. The CDR3 DNA sequence: TGTGCCAGCAGCTTAGTTGGGACTCTCCGATCCTACAATGAGCAGTTCTTC. The encoded protein is CASSLVGTLRSYNEQFF. Drawing the rest from reference TRBV7-9 and TRBJ2-1, the complete variable domain is DTGVSQNPRHKITKRGQNVTFRCDPISEHNRLYWYRQTLGQGPEFLTYFQNEAQLEKSRLLSDRFSAERPKGSFSTLEIQRTEQGDSAMYLCASSLVGTLRSYNEQFFGPGTRLTVL.